Sequencing of this T cell receptor (beta chain) was carried out in a study of a mutant IDH1 vaccine in newly diagnosed glioma. Repertoires were generated with immunoSEQ multiplex PCR, while TCRdb's copy carries only in-frame clones and drops some. The profile shows about 110,000 clones, about 90% of them singletons. In regard to this clone: The antigen remains unidentified.

Documented time point: week 11, during vaccination. The study gave 300 ug of mutant IDH1 20-mer peptide per vaccine dose, with topical imiquimod. The clonotype was recovered from a woman aged 45 to 65 with glioma. Sequencing used PBMCs, obtained from a glioma patient whose treatment included an IDH1 peptide vaccine.

The CDR3 is CASSSNRGVIYGYTF. The CDR3 DNA follows: TGTGCCAGCAGTTCTAACAGGGGAGTAATCTATGGCTACACCTTC. The V call is TRBV28, the J call TRBJ1-2; 7 nucleotides match TRBD1. Germline values: CDR1 MDHEN, CDR2 SYDVKM. The V segment lost 4 bases and the J segment 4 bases; nucleotides outside the gene matches: 9. The CDR3 totals 15 residues.